What follows are 13 T cell receptor beta chains derived from one specimen sequenced in a study of tissue T cells after allogeneic stem cell transplantation. Repertoires were generated with immunoSEQ multiplex PCR, while TCRdb's copy carries only in-frame clones and drops some. The profile shows 4,500 to 5,500 clones, 35% to 50% of them singletons. Regarding time point: mouse harvest day 14 after allogeneic transplant. Mouse grafts combined 10^7 T-cell-depleted bone marrow cells with 10^6 splenic CD5+ T cells. Input material: gut tissue. These receptors were obtained from a female BALB/c mouse given C57BL/6 T cells with graft-versus-host disease after an allogeneic hematopoietic cell transplant.

To note about this clone: The germline and genes are mouse ones. The CDR3 end lies 1 residue beyond the end of the read and is filled in from the germline J gene. V and J are TRBV3 and TRBJ1-1; perhaps TRBD1 as D (5 bases). V shed 1 base and J shed 1 base, with 7 bases lying between them. Germline loops: CDR1 SNHLY, CDR2 FYNGKV (reference sequence). The CDR3 sequence is 14 residues long. The CDR3 bases that were read are TGTGCCAGCAGCTTAGTGGGGGGAAACACAGAAGTCTTC. Protein: CASSLVGGNTEVF. The full CDR3 protein is CASSLVGGNTEVFF.

This clone was detected only a few times. The gene symbols are mouse symbols. The CDR3 goes on 1 residue after the read ends, and that part is filled in from the germline J gene. The chain joins TRBV26 to TRBJ1-1; a weak D match, TRBD1 (6 bases). Trimming left V 3 bases short and J 1 base short, with 9 bases between. CDR1 is KGHPV and CDR2 is FQNQEV in the germline V gene (reference sequence). The CDR3 has 14 residues. The part of the CDR3 DNA that was read is TGTGCCAGCAGTCTCGGCAGGGGGAACACAGAAGTCTTC. Its protein product is CASSLGRGNTEVF. The complete CDR3 sequence is CASSLGRGNTEVFF.

In its sample, this clone was seen a few times. Gene names denote mouse genes. The read terminates 1 residue before the CDR3 end, so the remaining end is supplied by the germline J gene. The chain recombines TRBV26 with TRBJ2-2; D call uncertain. Per the germline V gene, CDR1 is KGHPV and CDR2 is FQNQEV (reference sequence). Trimming took 0 bases from V and 1 from J, leaving 9 bases between them. The CDR3 totals 16 residues. The sequenced part of the CDR3 DNA is TGTGCCAGCAGTCTGTCGCCAGGCCGAAACACCGGGCAGCTCTAC. It specifies CASSLSPGRNTGQLY. The full CDR3 protein is CASSLSPGRNTGQLYF.

This clone was seen just once. Gene names denote mouse genes. The sequenced fragment ends 1 residue before the CDR3 boundary, so the rest is inferred from the germline J gene. The gene calls are TRBV16 and TRBJ2-2, with 7 bases that match TRBD1. V lost 6 bases to trimming and J lost 0 bases; unmatched junction nucleotides: 1. CDR1 and CDR2 from the germline V gene are SGHSA and FRNQAP. The CDR3 runs 14 residues. The CDR3 sequence: CASRGQTNTGQLYF. CDR3 DNA, as far as it was read: TGTGCAAGCAGGGGACAGACAAACACCGGGCAGCTCTAC.

This clone was found a few times. Any gene name here is a mouse gene name. The read is 1 residue too short to cover the CDR3 end, so that end is filled in from the germline J gene. This chain connects TRBV26 to TRBJ2-1; TRBD1 matches 9 bases. Germline loops: CDR1 KGHPV, CDR2 FQNQEV (reference sequence). V shed 3 bases and J 3 bases; nucleotides not matched to a gene: 3. The CDR3 has 15 amino acids. The CDR3 DNA, read in part, is TGTGCCAGCAGTCTCTGGACAGGGGTCTATGCTGAGCAGTTC. Protein product: CASSLWTGVYAEQF. The full CDR3 is CASSLWTGVYAEQFF.

By its share, this clone is medium-sized (0.01 to 0.1%). Any gene name here is a mouse gene name. From the germline J gene comes the end of the CDR3, since the read stops 1 residue before it. The chain employs TRBV29 and TRBJ2-7; D not certain. This CDR3 region has 11 residues. V was shortened by 6 bases and J by 4 bases, with 7 bases between the two germline ends. Germline loops: CDR1 MSHET, CDR2 SYDVDS. CDR3 DNA (partial): TGTGCTAGCAGGGATCCTTATGAACAGTAC. Its translation: CASRDPYEQY. The full CDR3 protein is CASRDPYEQYF.

This clone is large by share. Gene names refer to mouse genes. Sequencing ends 1 residue short of the CDR3 end; the germline J gene provides the rest. The rearrangement links TRBV3 to TRBJ2-7; 10 bases map to TRBD2. The CDR3 runs 15 residues. Germline CDR1 is SNHLY and CDR2 is FYNGKV (reference sequence). J lost 1 base, V lost 5 bases, and 5 bases had no gene match. CDR3: CASSPDWGASYEQYF. The CDR3 DNA, read in part, is TGTGCCAGCAGCCCAGACTGGGGGGCGTCCTATGAACAGTAC.

To note about this clone: Each gene name is a mouse one. The read terminates 1 residue before the CDR3 end, so the remaining end is supplied by the germline J gene. This rearrangement joins TRBV13-2 to TRBJ1-1; D call uncertain. Germline assignment: CDR1 NNHNN and CDR2 SYGAGS (reference sequence). The length of the CDR3 is 11 residues. The ends were cut back, 1 base at V and 8 bases at J, with 6 bases in the middle. The DNA read from the CDR3 is TGTGCCAGCGGTGATAGGAGGGAAGTCTTC. It encodes CASGDRREVF. The full CDR3 protein reads CASGDRREVFF.

About this clone itself: Gene names denote mouse genes. The read stops 1 residue short of the end of the CDR3; the missing end is completed from the germline J gene. J is TRBJ1-6 and V is TRBV31; no clear D. TRBJ1-6 is sorted into the ORF group, with uncertain function. The CDR3 is 16 amino acids. Germline V lookup: CDR1 GKSSPN, CDR2 SITVG. V dropped 0 bases and J dropped 0 bases, with 9 bases sitting between them. The chain's CDR3 is CAWSLGGSSYNSPLYF. CDR3 DNA, as far as it was read: TGTGCCTGGAGTCTAGGAGGGTCTTCCTATAATTCGCCCCTCTAC.

Turning to this clone: The genes are named according to mouse. Read coverage stops 1 residue before the CDR3 terminus; the germline J gene supplies the remainder. The rearrangement uses TRBV26 and TRBJ1-2; D unclear. The CDR3 is made up of 12 amino acids. The germline V gene encodes CDR1 KGHPV and CDR2 FQNQEV (reference sequence). Trimming removed 4 bases from V and 2 bases from J, with 5 bases in between. The CDR3 DNA, read in part, is TGTGCCAGCAGTCAGGGTAACTCCGACTACACC. Its protein product is CASSQGNSDYT. The full CDR3 sequence reads CASSQGNSDYTF.

To note about this clone: Gene labels here are mouse ones. Read data end 1 residue before the CDR3 end; the end is taken from the germline J gene. The chain joins TRBV4 to TRBJ2-7; 8 nucleotides line up with TRBD2. CDR1 and CDR2 (germline): LGHDT, YNNKQL (reference sequence). The CDR3 consists of 13 residues. Trimming removed 5 bases from V and 6 bases from J; junction bases left unmatched: 6. CDR3 DNA, as far as it was read: TGTGCCAGCAGCAAGGGGGGGGCGCTTGAACAGTAC. Encoded protein: CASSKGGALEQY. In full, the CDR3 is CASSKGGALEQYF.

About this clone: Germline and genes: mouse. The sequenced fragment ends 1 residue before the CDR3 boundary, so the rest is inferred from the germline J gene. This chain links TRBV26 with TRBJ2-5, with 10 bases lining up with TRBD2. This CDR3 has 15 amino acids. The germline V gene encodes CDR1 KGHPV and CDR2 FQNQEV (reference sequence). Losses at the gene ends were 4 bases for V and 3 bases for J; bases not matched to a gene: 4. CDR3 sequence: CASSPLGGWQDTQYF. CDR3 DNA, as far as it was read: TGTGCCAGCAGTCCACTGGGGGGGTGGCAAGACACCCAGTAC.

By its share, this clone is medium-sized. The listed genes are named as in mouse. The CDR3 sequence: CASSIPDIREQYF. CDR3 DNA (partial): TGTGCCAGCAGTATCCCCGACATACGAGAACAGTAC. V gene TRBV19 combines with J gene TRBJ2-7; D remains unclear. The CDR3 end falls 1 residue outside the read, so it is completed with the germline J gene. Per germline, CDR1 FNHDT and CDR2 SITEND (reference sequence). This CDR3 is built from 13 residues. V lost 2 bases and J 7 bases, leaving 13 bases between the germline ends.